Sequencing of this T cell receptor beta chain was carried out in a study of blood T cell repertoires in COVID-19. Authors' processing steps: Reference gene primer amplification gave estimated nucleated cell counts. Using immunoSEQ multiplex PCR, the repertoire was profiled, and TCRdb retains in-frame clones only, with some absent. V, J and clone size are those of that table, while D and trimming were read from the DNA. The sample includes approximately 71,000 clones, around 80% of them seen just once. Germline V gives CDR1 MGHDK, CDR2 SYGVNS. V was shortened by 3 bases and J by 8 bases, with 10 bases between the two germline ends. The CDR3 totals 13 residues.

V and J are TRBV25-1 and TRBJ1-4; the D gene is possibly TRBD1 (6 bases). Sequencing was performed on peripheral blood. This TCR derives from a human donor in a cohort sampled during active COVID-19. In DNA form, the CDR3 reads TGTGCCAGCAGTGAGGCAGGGGAGGAAAAACTGTTTTTT. Translated: CASSEAGEEKLFF.